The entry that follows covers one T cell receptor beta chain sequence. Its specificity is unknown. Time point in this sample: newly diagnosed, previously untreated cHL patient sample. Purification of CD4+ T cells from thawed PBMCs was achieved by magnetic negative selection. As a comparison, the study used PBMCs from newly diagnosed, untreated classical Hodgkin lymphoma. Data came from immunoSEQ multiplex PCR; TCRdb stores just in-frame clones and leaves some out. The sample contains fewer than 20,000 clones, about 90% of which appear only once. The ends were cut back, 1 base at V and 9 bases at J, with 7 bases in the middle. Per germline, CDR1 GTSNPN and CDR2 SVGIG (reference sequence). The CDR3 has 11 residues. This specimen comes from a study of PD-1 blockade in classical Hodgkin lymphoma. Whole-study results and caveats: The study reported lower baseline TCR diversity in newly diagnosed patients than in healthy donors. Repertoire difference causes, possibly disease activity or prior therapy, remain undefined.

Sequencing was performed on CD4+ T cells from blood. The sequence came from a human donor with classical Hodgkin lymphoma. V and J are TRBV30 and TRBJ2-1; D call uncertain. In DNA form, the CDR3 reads TGTGCCTGGAGTGGAGGTGGTGAGCAGTTCTTC. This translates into CAWSGGGEQFF. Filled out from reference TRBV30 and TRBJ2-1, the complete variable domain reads SQTIHQWPATLVQPVGSPLSLECTVEGTSNPNLYWYRQAAGRGLQLLFYSVGIGQISSEVPQNLSASRPQDRQFILSSKKLLLSDSGFYLCAWSGGGEQFFGPGTRLTVL.